The entry below gives a single T cell receptor beta chain sequence along with its context. The antigen is not known. This sample is drawn from a study of CD8+CD57+ T cells in acquired aplastic anemia. Study findings and constraints: Patients and controls turned out to have 25 to 30 CD8+ CDR3 sequences in common.

The CDR3 length is 15 residues. Germline V gene data show CDR1 as KGHDR and CDR2 as SFDVKD. Between the trimmed V and J ends, which lost 2 bases and 5 bases, there was a span of 11 bases. Genomic DNA templated the TCR beta VDJ and CDR3 profiling. MiXCR was run by TCRdb on the reads, yielding one entry per CDR3 protein. The profile shows about 170,000 distinct CDR3 sequences, 60% to 70% of them singletons. The receptor comes from a human donor in good health. Sequences were obtained from sorted CD4+, CD8+, or CD8+CD57+ T cells (not recorded which) from PBMCs. V and J are TRBV24-1 and TRBJ1-4; no definite D call. CDR3: CATSDSGSQNEKLFF. The CDR3 DNA reads TGTGCCACCAGTGATTCTGGCAGCCAAAATGAAAAACTGTTTTTT.